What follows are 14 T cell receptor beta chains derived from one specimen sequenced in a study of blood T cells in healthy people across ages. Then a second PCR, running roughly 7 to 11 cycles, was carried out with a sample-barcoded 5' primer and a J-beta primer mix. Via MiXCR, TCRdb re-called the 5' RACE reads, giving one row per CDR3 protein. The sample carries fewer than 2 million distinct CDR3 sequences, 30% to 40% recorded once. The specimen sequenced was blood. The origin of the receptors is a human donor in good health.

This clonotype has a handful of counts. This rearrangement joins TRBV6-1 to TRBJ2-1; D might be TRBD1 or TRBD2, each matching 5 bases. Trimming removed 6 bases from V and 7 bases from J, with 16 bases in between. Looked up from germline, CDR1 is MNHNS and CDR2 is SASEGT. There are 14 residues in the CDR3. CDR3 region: CASSYLRGDNEQFF. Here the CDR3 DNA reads TGTGCCAGCAGCTACCTAAGAGGGGATAATGAGCAGTTCTTC.

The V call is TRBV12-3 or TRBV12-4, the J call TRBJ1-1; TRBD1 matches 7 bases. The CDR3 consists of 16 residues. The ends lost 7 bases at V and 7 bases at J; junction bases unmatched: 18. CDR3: CASTLMTGLRRLEAFF. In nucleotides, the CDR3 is TGTGCCAGCACCTTAATGACAGGGCTGCGTCGCCTTGAAGCTTTCTTT.

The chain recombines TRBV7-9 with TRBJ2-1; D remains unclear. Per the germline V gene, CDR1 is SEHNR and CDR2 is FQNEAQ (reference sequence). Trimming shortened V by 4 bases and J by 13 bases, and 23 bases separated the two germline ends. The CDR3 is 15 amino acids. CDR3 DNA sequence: TGTGCCAGCAGCTGGTCCGGACCTACTTACGTGGACCAGTTCTTC. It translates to CASSWSGPTYVDQFF.

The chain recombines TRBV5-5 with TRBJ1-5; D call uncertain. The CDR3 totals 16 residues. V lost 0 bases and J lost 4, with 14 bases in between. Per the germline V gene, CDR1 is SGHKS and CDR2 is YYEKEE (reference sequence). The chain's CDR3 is CASSLDVGVWNQPQHF. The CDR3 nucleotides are TGTGCCAGCAGCTTGGATGTTGGGGTTTGGAATCAGCCCCAGCATTTT.

The CDR3 sequence: CASSSSRHNEQYF. DNA of the CDR3: TGTGCCAGCAGTTCAAGCAGACACAACGAGCAGTACTTC. The chain links TRBV27 to TRBJ2-5; no reliable D call. The J call may be faulty, since TRBJ2-7 better matches the DNA end. This CDR3 region has 13 residues. In germline, CDR1 is MNHEY, CDR2 SMNVEV (reference sequence).

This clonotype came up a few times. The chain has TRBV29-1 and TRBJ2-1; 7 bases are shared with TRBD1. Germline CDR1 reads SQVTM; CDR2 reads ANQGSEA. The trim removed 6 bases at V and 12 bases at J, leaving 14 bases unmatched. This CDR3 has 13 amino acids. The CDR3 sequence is CSVRRTGGMWQFF. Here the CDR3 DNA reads TGCAGCGTCCGGCGGACAGGAGGAATGTGGCAGTTCTTC.

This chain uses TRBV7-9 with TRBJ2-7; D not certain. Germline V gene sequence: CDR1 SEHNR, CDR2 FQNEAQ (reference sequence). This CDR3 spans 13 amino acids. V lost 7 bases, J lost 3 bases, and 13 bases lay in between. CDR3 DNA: TGTGCCAGCACCGAACCGACGGGCTACGAGCAGTACTTC. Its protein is CASTEPTGYEQYF. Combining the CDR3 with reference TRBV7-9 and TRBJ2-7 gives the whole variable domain DTGVSQNPRHKITKRGQNVTFRCDPISEHNRLYWYRQTLGQGPEFLTYFQNEAQLEKSRLLSDRFSAERPKGSFSTLEIQRTEQGDSAMYLCASTEPTGYEQYFGPGTRLTVT.

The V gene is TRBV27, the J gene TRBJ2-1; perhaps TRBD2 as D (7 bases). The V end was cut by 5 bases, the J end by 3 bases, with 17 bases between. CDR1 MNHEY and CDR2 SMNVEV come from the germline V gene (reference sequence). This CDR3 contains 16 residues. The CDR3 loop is CASSTMGGPGYNEQFF. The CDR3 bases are TGTGCCAGCAGTACGATGGGGGGGCCCGGCTACAATGAGCAGTTCTTC.

CDR3 residues: CASSQGSGAEAFF. The CDR3 DNA sequence: TGTGCCAGCAGCCAGGGGAGTGGCGCTGAAGCTTTCTTT. V and J are TRBV7-3 and TRBJ1-1; a weak D match, TRBD1 (6 bases). CDR3 length: 13 amino acids. The V end lost 5 bases, the J end lost 6 bases, and 13 bases lay between the germline ends. Germline V lookup: CDR1 SGHTA, CDR2 FQGTGA.

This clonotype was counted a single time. CDR3 residues: CASSPLYRSGTEAFF. The DNA of the CDR3 is TGTGCCAGCAGTCCCCTCTACAGGTCAGGCACTGAAGCTTTCTTT. This sequence joins TRBV27 and TRBJ1-1, with D tentatively TRBD1 (5 bases). CDR3 size: 15 residues. Trimming pared 5 bases from V and 4 bases from J, leaving 17 bases between. CDR1 and CDR2 (germline): MNHEY, SMNVEV (reference sequence).

The CDR3 reads CASSQTGVNSGELFF. The CDR3 bases are TGTGCCAGCAGCCAGACAGGGGTAAATTCCGGGGAGCTGTTTTTT. The rearrangement uses TRBV5-6 and TRBJ2-2, with 8 bases lining up with TRBD1. Germline V gives CDR1 SGHDT, CDR2 YYEEEE. The trim removed 4 bases at V and 6 bases at J, leaving 8 bases unmatched. This CDR3 comprises 15 residues.

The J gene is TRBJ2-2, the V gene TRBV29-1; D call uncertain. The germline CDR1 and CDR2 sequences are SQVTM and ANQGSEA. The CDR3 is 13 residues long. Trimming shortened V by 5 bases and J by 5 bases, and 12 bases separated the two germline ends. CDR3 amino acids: CSVPDLNTGELFF. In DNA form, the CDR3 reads TGCAGCGTTCCCGATCTTAATACCGGGGAGCTGTTTTTT.

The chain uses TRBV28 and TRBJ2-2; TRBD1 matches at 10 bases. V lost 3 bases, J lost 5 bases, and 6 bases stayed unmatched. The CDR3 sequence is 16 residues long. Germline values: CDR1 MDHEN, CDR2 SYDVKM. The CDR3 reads CASSFLGTGETGELFF. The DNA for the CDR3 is TGTGCCAGCAGTTTCCTAGGGACAGGGGAAACCGGGGAGCTGTTTTTT.

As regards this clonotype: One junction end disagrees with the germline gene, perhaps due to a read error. CDR3 sequence (DNA): TGCGCCAGCAGCCAAGTCGAGGGTAGCACTGGAGCTTTCTTT. Translation: CASSQVEGSTGAFF. The chain carries TRBV4-3 and TRBJ1-1; D unresolved. The germline V gene encodes CDR1 LGHNA and CDR2 YSLEER. The CDR3 has 14 amino acids.